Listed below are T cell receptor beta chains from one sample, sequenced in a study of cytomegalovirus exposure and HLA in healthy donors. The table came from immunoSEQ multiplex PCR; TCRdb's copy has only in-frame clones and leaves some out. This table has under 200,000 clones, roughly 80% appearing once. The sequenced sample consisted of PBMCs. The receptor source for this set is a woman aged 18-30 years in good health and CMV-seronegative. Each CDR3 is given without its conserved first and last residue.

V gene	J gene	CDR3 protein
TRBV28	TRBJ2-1	ASSATAGFNNEQF
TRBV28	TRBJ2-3	ASSLPHTTDTQY
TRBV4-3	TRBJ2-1	ASSQDSGSSYNEQF
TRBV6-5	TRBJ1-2	ASRRQGAHYYGYT
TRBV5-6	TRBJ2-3	ASSLETSGSSDTQY
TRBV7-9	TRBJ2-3	ASTHLVRDSSTDTQY
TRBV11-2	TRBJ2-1	ASSLARGPYNEQF
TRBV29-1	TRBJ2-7	SVCPTGTYEQY
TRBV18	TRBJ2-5	ASSPTERQETQY
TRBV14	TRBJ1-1	ASSQDRRVDPMNTEAF
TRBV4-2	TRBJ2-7	ASSHGQVGSPYEQY
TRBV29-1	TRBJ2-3	SARGGLAGGKTQY
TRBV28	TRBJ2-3	ASSLLHREDTQY
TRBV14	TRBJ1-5	ASSRDTALNSNQPQH
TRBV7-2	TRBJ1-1	ASSQQPGQGPNTEAF
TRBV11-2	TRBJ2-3	ASSLEGQGTDTQY
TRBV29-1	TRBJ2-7	SVVDRDTYEQY
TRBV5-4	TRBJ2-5	ASSRTGGGLQETQY
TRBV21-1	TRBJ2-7	ASSAPSRVTGTGGSYEQY
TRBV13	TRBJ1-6	ASSQGQGGNSPLH
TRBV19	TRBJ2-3	ASSIKPPGFSDTQY
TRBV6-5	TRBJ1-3	ASSFTGSSGNTIY
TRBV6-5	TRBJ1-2	ASTPYDMGGNGYT
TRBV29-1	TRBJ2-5	SVELPFNQETQY
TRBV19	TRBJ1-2	ASSMGRNYGYT
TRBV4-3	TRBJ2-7	ASSQDVEHYEQY
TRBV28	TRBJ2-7	ASSLSPSGAESYEQY
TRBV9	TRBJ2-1	ASSEGTSGKYNEQF
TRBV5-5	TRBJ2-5	ASSRAGAASKETQY
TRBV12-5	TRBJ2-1	ASGFSGRASNEQF
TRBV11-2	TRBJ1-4	ATSGFGQGLGNEKLF
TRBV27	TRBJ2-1	ASIGVRASGYNEQF
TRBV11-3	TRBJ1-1	ASSLDHWASQ
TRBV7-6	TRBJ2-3	ASSFPTREADTQY
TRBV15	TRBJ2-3	ATSRAGGAGTDTQY
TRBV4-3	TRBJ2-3	ASSPERGLNTDTQY
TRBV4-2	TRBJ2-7	ASSQEREGCEQY
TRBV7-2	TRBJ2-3	ASSPYRDNTDTQY
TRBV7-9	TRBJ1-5	ASSVGQGNQPQH
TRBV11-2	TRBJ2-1	ASSLGEYPYNEQF
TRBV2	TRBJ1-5	ASGRGGGQPQH
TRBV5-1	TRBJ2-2	ASSLNYREELF